This T cell receptor beta chain derives from a study of T cell responses to AZD1222 COVID-19 vaccine. Study-wide results and caveats: Females made up more of the donors, who were largely white British, and clonal diversity may have come out too low.

Concerning this clone itself: The antigen remains unidentified.

V was clipped by 3 bases and J by 0 bases; unmatched bases: 7. There are 18 residues in the CDR3. The germline V gene has CDR1 SGHDN and CDR2 FVKESK. Sequenced by immunoSEQ multiplex PCR; TCRdb stores in-frame clones only, minus some. The data hold some 70,000 clones, with about four fifths observed a single time. This sequence was found in an adult who received the AZD1222 COVID-19 vaccine. Here the sequenced sample was peripheral blood, taken 28 days after the second AZD1222 dose. The rearrangement uses TRBV14 and TRBJ2-1, with 11 bases lining up with TRBD2. The CDR3 reads CASSHRLAGQSSYNEQFF. The CDR3 DNA is TGTGCCAGCAGCCACAGACTAGCGGGGCAGAGCTCCTACAATGAGCAGTTCTTC.